This entry features one TCR beta chain sequence. This specimen belongs to a study of regulatory T cells in long-lasting Graves disease. Time point meaning: newly diagnosed GD, antithyroid drugs for less than 3 months. PBMC-extracted RNA yielded the TCR library. Assembly of TCR beta libraries relied on iRepertoire HTBI primers together with Arm-PCR of CDR3 regions. TCRdb re-called the multiplex PCR reads with MiXCR, one entry per CDR3 protein. The sample lists about 450,000 distinct CDR3 sequences, about 16% occurring once. The CDR3 is 15 residues long. J was trimmed by 4 bases and V by 5 bases; bases with no gene match: 9. Germline loops: CDR1 MDHEN, CDR2 SYDVKM. These data also featured in a second study, about T cells in Graves' hyperthyroidism and ophthalmopathy.

The starting material was peripheral blood mononuclear cells (PBMCs), obtained at new diagnosis, from a patient treated with antithyroid drugs. The genes are TRBV28 and TRBJ2-3, with 7 bases identical to TRBD1. The TCR originated in a woman in her twenties or thirties with Graves disease. CDR3 sequence: CASSPLFTGADTQYF. Here the CDR3 DNA reads TGTGCCAGCAGTCCTCTATTCACAGGGGCAGATACGCAGTATTTT.